This entry features one T cell receptor beta chain sequence. This record comes from a study of cytomegalovirus exposure and HLA in healthy donors. Data came from immunoSEQ multiplex PCR; TCRdb stores just in-frame clones and leaves some out. The table records about 150,000 clones, roughly nine tenths of them present only once. Germline V lookup: CDR1 SGDLS, CDR2 YYNGEE. The CDR3 has 15 residues. V was clipped by 0 bases and J by 2 bases, with 9 bases between them. The chain uses TRBV9 and TRBJ2-1; TRBD1 is a possible D gene (5 bases). The clonotype comes from a man aged 18 to 30 in good health and CMV-seronegative. Sequenced: PBMCs. The CDR3 coding sequence is TGTGCCAGCAGCGTAGAGGCAGGGCCCTACAATGAGCAGTTCTTC. It specifies CASSVEAGPYNEQFF.